This TCR beta chain was sequenced during a study of T cells in Graves' hyperthyroidism and ophthalmopathy. Study-wide results and limits: Median prediction lead before ophthalmopathy onset was about 6.5 months with the model. Most clonotypes expanded in the thyroid (above 0.001) were also present in blood.

From RNA transcripts, TCR beta CDR3 regions were amplified. The HTBI set primed first-round TCR CDR3 RT-PCR. TCRdb redid the calling of the multiplex PCR reads with MiXCR, one entry per CDR3 protein. Altogether about 350,000 distinct CDR3 sequences are present, approximately 15% being singletons, with the ten largest covering 20% to 25%. Graves' hyperthyroidism showing no ophthalmopathy progression within 18 months was considered stable. The CDR3 is 16 amino acids. Trimming shortened V by 6 bases and J by 3 bases, and 21 bases separated the two germline ends. From germline, CDR1 is SQVTM and CDR2 ANQGSEA. Of note for this clonotype: Its antigen is unidentified.

The chain has TRBV29-1 and TRBJ2-1; a weak D match, TRBD1 (6 bases). The sample was blood. The sequence derives from a woman aged 25-40 years with Graves' hyperthyroidism. The CDR3, as DNA: TGCAGCGTAGAGGATTCGATTACAGGGTTCTACAATGAGCAGTTCTTC. This gives the protein CSVEDSITGFYNEQFF.